The clone carrying this TCR beta chain was counted only a few times. Antigen specificity is unknown. The CDR3 length is 15 residues. J was trimmed by 2 bases and V by 6 bases; bases with no gene match: 8. The data stem from a study of T-cell memory formation after mild COVID-19. Study results and caveats: Memory sampled before infection contained some responding clones, suggesting cross-reactive memory joined. Confirmation was lacking for SARS-CoV-2 specificity of second-wave clones that peaked on day 37.

TCRdb called the 5' RACE reads again in MiXCR, with one record for every CDR3 protein. The sample includes roughly 580,000 distinct CDR3 sequences, around 17% of them seen just once. This TCR was sampled from an adult woman who had mild COVID-19 (a few samples of this study predate the infection). Cell type and time point are not known. The gene calls are TRBV12-3 or TRBV12-4 and TRBJ2-7; TRBD1 aligns across 9 bases. Specimen: PBMCs or a T cell subset sorted from them (not recorded which). The CDR3 coding sequence is TGTGCCAGCAGAGGACAGGGGCCTTCCGCCTACGAGCAGTACTTC. Its translation is CASRGQGPSAYEQYF.